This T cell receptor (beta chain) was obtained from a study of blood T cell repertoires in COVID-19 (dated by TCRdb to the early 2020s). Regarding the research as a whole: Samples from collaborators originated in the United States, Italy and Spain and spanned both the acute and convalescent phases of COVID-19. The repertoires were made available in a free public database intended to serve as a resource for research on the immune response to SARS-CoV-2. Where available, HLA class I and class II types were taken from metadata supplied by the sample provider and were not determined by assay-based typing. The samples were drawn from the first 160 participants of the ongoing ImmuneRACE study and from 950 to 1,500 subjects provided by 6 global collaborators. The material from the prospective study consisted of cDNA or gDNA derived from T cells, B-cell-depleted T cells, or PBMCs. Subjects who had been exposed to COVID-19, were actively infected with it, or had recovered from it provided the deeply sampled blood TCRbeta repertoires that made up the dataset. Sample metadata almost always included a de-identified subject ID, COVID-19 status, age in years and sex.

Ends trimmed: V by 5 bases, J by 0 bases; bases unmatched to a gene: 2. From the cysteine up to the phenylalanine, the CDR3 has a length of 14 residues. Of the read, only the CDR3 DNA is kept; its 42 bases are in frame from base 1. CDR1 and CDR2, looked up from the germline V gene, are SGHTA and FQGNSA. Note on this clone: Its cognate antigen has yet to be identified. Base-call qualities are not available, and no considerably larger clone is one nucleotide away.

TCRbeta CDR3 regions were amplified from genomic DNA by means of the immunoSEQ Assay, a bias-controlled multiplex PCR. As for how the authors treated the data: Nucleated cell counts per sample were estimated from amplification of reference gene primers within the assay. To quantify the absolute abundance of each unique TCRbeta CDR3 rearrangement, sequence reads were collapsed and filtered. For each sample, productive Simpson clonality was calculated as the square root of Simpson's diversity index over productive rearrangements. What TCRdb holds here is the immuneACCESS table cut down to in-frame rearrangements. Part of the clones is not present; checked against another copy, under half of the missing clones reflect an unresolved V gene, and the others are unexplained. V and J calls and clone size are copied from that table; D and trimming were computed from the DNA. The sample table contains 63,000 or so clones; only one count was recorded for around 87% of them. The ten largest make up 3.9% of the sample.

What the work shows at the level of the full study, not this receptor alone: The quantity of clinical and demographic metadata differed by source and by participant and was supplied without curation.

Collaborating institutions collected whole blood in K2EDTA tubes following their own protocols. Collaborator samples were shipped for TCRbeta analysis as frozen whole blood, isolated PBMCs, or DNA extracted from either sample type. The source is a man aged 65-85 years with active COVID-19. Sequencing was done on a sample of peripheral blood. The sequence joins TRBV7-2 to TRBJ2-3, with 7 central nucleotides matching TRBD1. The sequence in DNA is TGTGCCAGCAGCAGGGACAGAAGCACAGATACGCAGTATTTT. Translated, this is CASSRDRSTDTQYF. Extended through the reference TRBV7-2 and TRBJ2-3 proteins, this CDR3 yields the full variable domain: GAGVSQSPSNKVTEKGKDVELRCDPISGHTALYWYRQSLGQGLEFLIYFQGNSAPDKSGLPSDRFSAERTGGSVSTLTIQRTQQEDSAVYLCASSRDRSTDTQYFGPGTRLTVL.